One T cell receptor beta chain is described in this entry. What it binds is unknown. Bulk libraries came from a prior protocol with listed TCR primers. TCRdb processed the PCR reads anew with MiXCR; each CDR3 protein has one entry. The sample has approximately 500,000 distinct CDR3 sequences, around a fifth seen once; the top ten hold about 0.78%. This entry is derived from a study of molecular identifiers for immune sequencing clone quantification. Study-wide results and limits: Sizes of highly expanded clones could be underestimated through identical TCRs sharing a barcode.

Germline loops: CDR1 MDHEN, CDR2 SYDVKM. The CDR3 spans 11 residues. V lost 5 bases to trimming and J lost 5 bases, with 7 bases between them. As CD8+CD4-CCR7+CD45RA+ cells, naive CD8 T cells were sorted. The TCR sequence derives from a human donor in good health. Some libraries in this study had Jurkat cell RNA spiked in. The sample comprised naive CD8+ T cells from blood, with Jurkat cell RNA spiked in. Subset denoted: FACS-sorted CD8+CD4-CCR7+CD45RA+ naive T cells. V is TRBV28 and J is TRBJ2-7, with unresolved D. The CDR3 bases are TGTGCCAGCAGTAGCCTTCACGAGCAGTACTTC. Translated, it gives CASSSLHEQYF. The full variable domain, with the rest looked up from reference TRBV28 and TRBJ2-7, is DVKVTQSSRYLVKRTGEKVFLECVQDMDHENMFWYRQDPGLGLRLIYFSYDVKMKEKGDIPEGYSVSREKKERFSLILESASTNQTSMYLCASSSLHEQYFGPGTRLTVT.